This TCR beta chain was found in a study of blood T cell repertoires in COVID-19. The V segment lost 2 bases and the J segment 6 bases; nucleotides outside the gene matches: 12. Per the germline V gene, CDR1 is SNHLY and CDR2 is FYNNEI. CDR3 length equals 16 residues. Assay: immunoSEQ multiplex PCR; the TCRdb copy retains only in-frame clones and omits some. The table lists approximately 290,000 clones, 75% to 95% of them singletons. The study drew participants aged 18 to 89 years from approximately 25 US areas. This chain connects TRBV2 to TRBJ2-5, with TRBD2 identical over 7 bases. Sample: PBMCs or T cells enriched from blood (not recorded which). The TCR was taken from a woman aged 25 to 39 who had recovered from COVID-19. CDR3 bases: TGTGCCAGCAGTGAACCCCGAGGCGGGGGTAGCAAGACCCAGTACTTC. Its protein product is CASSEPRGGGSKTQYF.